This T cell receptor (beta chain) was recorded in a study of beta chain features in type 1 diabetes. Study-wide results and limits: Insertions were fewer and deletions more numerous at VDJ junctions in type 1 diabetes patients. The naive, central memory and Treg TCRB repertoires looked more alike in patients than they did in healthy donors.

Sampling consisted of one heparinised blood draw per donor, averaging around 100 mL. Stem cell-like memory, regulatory, central memory and naive CD4+ cells were sorted via CD45RO/CCR7/CD25/CD127/CD95/CD27. The entirety of the isolated RNA underwent reverse transcription, so expressed TCRB transcripts were sequenced. Assay used: immunoSEQ multiplex PCR; TCRdb lists only in-frame clones, some missing. The data show hundreds of thousands of clones, roughly 16% seen once. Regarding this clone: Its antigen is not known.

The sequence was obtained from a man aged 18 to 30 in good health. Sequencing was performed on naive CD4+ T cells from blood.

CDR3 sequence reads: CASSAHNEQFF. CDR3 bases: TGTGCCAGCAGCGCCCACAATGAGCAGTTCTTC. The gene calls are TRBV9 and TRBJ2-1; D call uncertain. Germline V gene data show CDR1 as SGDLS and CDR2 as YYNGEE. This CDR3 contains 11 residues. With 3 bases removed from V and 5 bases from J, the gap between germline ends came to 3 bases.